The 20 T cell receptor beta chains below all came from one sample that was sequenced in a study of T cell changes during pregnancy in multiple sclerosis. Using immunoSEQ multiplex PCR, the repertoire was profiled, and TCRdb retains in-frame clones only, with some absent. The data contain some 41,000 clones, 91% of them singletons. Here the sequenced sample was CD4+ T cells from peripheral blood mononuclear cells, taken in the third trimester of pregnancy. These receptors all stem from a female donor in good health, enrolled as a control in a pregnancy study.

The rearrangement joins TRBV6-5 to TRBJ2-7; D uncertain. The germline V and J ends were trimmed by 6 bases and 0 bases, with 9 bases remaining between them. CDR3 length: 13 amino acids. Looked up from germline, CDR1 is MNHEY and CDR2 is SVGAGI. In DNA, the CDR3 is TGTGCCAGCAGGGTACCGAGCTCCTACGAGCAGTACTTC. Its protein is CASRVPSSYEQYF.

V usage is TRBV6-1 and J usage is TRBJ1-3; D call uncertain. Trimming shortened V by 2 bases and J by 4 bases, and 12 bases separated the two germline ends. CDR1 is MNHNS, CDR2 SASEGT, per germline. The CDR3 has 15 residues. CDR3: CASSEYWGAGNTIYF. The CDR3 DNA sequence: TGTGCCAGCAGTGAATATTGGGGAGCCGGAAACACCATATATTTT.

Turning to this clone: Other DNA sequences in this specimen translate into the identical CDR3. The chain carries TRBV28 and TRBJ2-7; D gene ambiguous. This CDR3 contains 12 residues. V gave up 6 bases and J gave up 3 bases, with 9 bases separating them. Germline V gene lookup returns CDR1 MDHEN and CDR2 SYDVKM. CDR3 bases: TGTGCCAGCAGCCTCCGGAGCTACGAGCAGTACTTC. Encoded protein: CASSLRSYEQYF.

This chain joins TRBV7-9 and TRBJ2-2; the D gene is possibly TRBD1 (5 bases). Trimming pared 5 bases from V and 2 bases from J, leaving 12 bases between. The germline V gene has CDR1 SEHNR and CDR2 FQNEAQ (reference sequence). The CDR3 is made up of 15 amino acids. Here the CDR3 DNA reads TGTGCCAGCAGCCCATGGGGCGGAAACACCGGGGAGCTGTTTTTT. Protein product: CASSPWGGNTGELFF.

The chain couples TRBV7-3 to TRBJ2-7, with 7 bases identical to TRBD2. The V and J ends lost 5 bases and 0 bases, in that order; junction bases with no gene match: 7. The CDR3 sequence is 15 residues long. CDR1 and CDR2 (germline): SGHTA, FQGTGA. CDR3 sequence reads: CASSLVAGDSYEQYF. DNA for the CDR3: TGTGCCAGCAGCCTTGTGGCGGGGGACTCCTACGAGCAGTACTTC.

A few counts support this clone. The J gene is TRBJ1-2, the V gene TRBV5-5, with TRBD1 identical over 8 bases. Unmatched junction bases numbered 9, after V lost 4 bases and J lost 1 base. Germline V gives CDR1 SGHKS, CDR2 YYEKEE (reference sequence). The CDR3 contains 16 residues. The CDR3, as DNA: TGTGCCAGCAGCGTGAAGACAGGGGCCGATAACTATGGCTACACCTTC. This gives the protein CASSVKTGADNYGYTF.

The rearrangement uses TRBV27 and TRBJ2-1; 9 bases are shared with TRBD1. Trimming cost V 5 bases and J 7 bases; bases outside gene matches: 12. The CDR3 loop spans 16 amino acids. The germline gives CDR1 MNHEY, CDR2 SMNVEV (reference sequence). The CDR3 is CASSLRSTGGRNEQFF. The CDR3 region has the DNA TGTGCCAGCAGTCTAAGGTCGACAGGGGGAAGGAATGAGCAGTTCTTC.

The chain uses TRBV10-1 and TRBJ2-3; the match to TRBD1 covers 9 bases. Germline values: CDR1 WNHNN, CDR2 SYGVQD (reference sequence). V lost 7 bases to trimming and J lost 3 bases; unmatched junction nucleotides: 5. The CDR3 has 14 residues. CDR3 DNA sequence: TGCGCCAGCAAGGGACAGGGTGCGACAGATACGCAGTATTTT. Amino acids: CASKGQGATDTQYF.

This clone was counted once. J is TRBJ1-5 and V is TRBV28; D gene uncertain. V dropped 2 bases and J dropped 5 bases, with 13 bases sitting between them. This CDR3 spans 15 amino acids. The germline gives CDR1 MDHEN, CDR2 SYDVKM. Here the CDR3 reads CASSLVPGNDQPQHF. The CDR3 DNA is TGTGCCAGCAGTTTAGTCCCGGGGAACGATCAGCCCCAGCATTTT. Full variable domain (outside the CDR3, taken from reference TRBV28 and TRBJ1-5): DVKVTQSSRYLVKRTGEKVFLECVQDMDHENMFWYRQDPGLGLRLIYFSYDVKMKEKGDIPEGYSVSREKKERFSLILESASTNQTSMYLCASSLVPGNDQPQHFGDGTRLSIL.

The V call is TRBV10-1, the J call TRBJ1-5, with TRBD1 matching over 12 bases. Germline V gene lookup returns CDR1 WNHNN and CDR2 SYGVQD (reference sequence). V dropped 9 bases and J dropped 5; count of bases not matched to a gene: 11. This CDR3 has 16 residues. CDR3 sequence (DNA): TGCGCCAGTAAACCGGGACAGGGGGCGAGGGATCAGCCCCAGCATTTT. It encodes CASKPGQGARDQPQHF.

The rearrangement joins TRBV4-2 to TRBJ2-5; 7 bases are shared with TRBD1. Looked up from germline, CDR1 is LGHNA and CDR2 is YNFKEQ. The ends lost 1 base at V and 2 bases at J; junction bases unmatched: 13. The CDR3 length is 18 residues. The DNA of the CDR3 is TGTGCCAGCAGCCAAGGGACGACAAACAGGGGTCATCAAGAGACCCAGTACTTC. Its translation: CASSQGTTNRGHQETQYF.

The J gene is TRBJ2-2, the V gene TRBV27, with D possibly matching TRBD1 (5 bases). This CDR3 region has 15 residues. The germline V gene encodes CDR1 MNHEY and CDR2 SMNVEV (reference sequence). The V end was cut by 2 bases, the J end by 2 bases, with 9 bases between. The CDR3 sequence: CASSLTGPNTGELFF. The CDR3 DNA reads as TGTGCCAGCAGTTTAACAGGACCTAACACCGGGGAGCTGTTTTTT.

The chain joins TRBV13 to TRBJ1-2, with a weak D call TRBD1 (5 bases). Looked up from germline, CDR1 is PRHDT and CDR2 is FYEKMQ (reference sequence). The V end was cut by 2 bases, the J end by 0 bases, with 19 bases between. The CDR3 has 18 residues. DNA for the CDR3: TGTGCCAGCAGCTTATCCTTTGGGGCCGGGGGATCTAACTATGGCTACACCTTC. It translates to CASSLSFGAGGSNYGYTF.

The CDR3 DNA reads TGTGCCAGCAGCCCGACAGAACAAGAGACCCAGTACTTC. Its protein is CASSPTEQETQYF. V and J are TRBV2 and TRBJ2-5; D might be TRBD1 (5 bases). V was cut by 6 bases and J by 2 bases, with 10 bases left in between. In germline, CDR1 is SNHLY, CDR2 FYNNEI. The CDR3 sequence is 13 residues long.

The genes are TRBV29-1 and TRBJ2-7, with TRBD2 identical over 9 bases. V trimming: 1 base; J trimming: 6 bases; junction bases outside the gene matches: 7. CDR3 size: 14 residues. In germline, CDR1 is SQVTM, CDR2 ANQGSEA. DNA of the CDR3: TGCAGCGTTGAAGTTCTCAGCGGGAGGTCCGAGCAGTACTTC. As protein: CSVEVLSGRSEQYF.

This rearrangement joins TRBV7-8 to TRBJ1-2; D is perhaps TRBD1 (5 bases). The CDR3 is 14 residues long. Germline loops: CDR1 SGHVS, CDR2 FQNEAQ. The V end was cut by 5 bases, the J end by 8 bases, with 18 bases between. The CDR3 coding sequence is TGTGCCAGCAGCCCAGGCCTTCCCGGGGGGGGCTACACCTTC. Translating it yields CASSPGLPGGGYTF.

V is TRBV18 and J is TRBJ2-1; D remains unclear. Per germline, CDR1 KGHSH and CDR2 LQKENI. V lost 0 bases to trimming and J lost 5 bases, with 5 bases between them. This CDR3 is 13 amino acids long. The CDR3 spells CASSPPANNEQFF. CDR3 DNA sequence: TGTGCCAGCTCACCACCAGCGAACAATGAGCAGTTCTTC.

This clone was seen a handful of times. The rearrangement joins TRBV7-9 to TRBJ2-1; D is unclear. Trimming removed 5 bases at V and 5 bases at J, with 13 bases between. CDR3 length: 14 amino acids. Per germline, CDR1 SEHNR and CDR2 FQNEAQ (reference sequence). The CDR3: CASSARFLDNEQFF. In DNA form, the CDR3 reads TGTGCCAGCAGCGCCCGGTTCCTCGACAATGAGCAGTTCTTC.

The chain recombines TRBV7-3 with TRBJ2-3, with D maybe TRBD2 (7 bases). The V end lost 2 bases, the J end lost 2 bases, and 11 bases lay between the germline ends. CDR1 and CDR2 (germline): SGHTA, FQGTGA. CDR3 size: 15 residues. For the CDR3, the DNA is TGTGCCAGCAGCTTAGGCGGGGGCAACACAGATACGCAGTATTTT. This codes for CASSLGGGNTDTQYF.

The chain recombines TRBV28 with TRBJ1-1; D is unresolved. The length of the CDR3 is 13 residues. V was cut by 10 bases and J by 5 bases, with 17 bases left in between. CDR1 is MDHEN, CDR2 SYDVKM, per germline. Here the CDR3 reads CATLGPGRTEAFF. The CDR3 DNA follows: TGTGCCACCTTAGGGCCGGGGAGGACTGAAGCTTTCTTT.